This T cell receptor (beta chain) was identified during a study of T cell responses to AZD1222 COVID-19 vaccine. Study conclusions and caveats: At baseline, seropositivity was found in only a handful of AZD1222 recipients. Spike was spanned by vaccine-associated CD4 TCRs, which were dominant at 160-218 and 743-854.

This clone counts as medium-sized. Its antigen is as yet unknown. Other DNA sequences from this sample encode an identical CDR3 as well. CDR1 is LGHNA, CDR2 YNFKEQ, per germline. The CDR3 is made up of 14 amino acids. V dropped 1 base and J dropped 3 bases, with 9 bases sitting between them. Doses given second, at about 4 or about 12 weeks, were pooled. Repertoires were generated with immunoSEQ multiplex PCR, while TCRdb's copy carries only in-frame clones and drops some. The sample lists about 94,000 clones, 85% to 90% occurring once. The material was peripheral blood, obtained 28 days after the second AZD1222 dose. The receptor was derived from an adult who received the AZD1222 COVID-19 vaccine. The V call is TRBV4-2, the J call TRBJ1-1, with D possibly TRBD1 on 5 matching bases. In nucleotides, the CDR3 is TGTGCCAGCAGCCAAGGGCTAGGGGACACTGAAGCTTTCTTT. This gives the protein CASSQGLGDTEAFF.